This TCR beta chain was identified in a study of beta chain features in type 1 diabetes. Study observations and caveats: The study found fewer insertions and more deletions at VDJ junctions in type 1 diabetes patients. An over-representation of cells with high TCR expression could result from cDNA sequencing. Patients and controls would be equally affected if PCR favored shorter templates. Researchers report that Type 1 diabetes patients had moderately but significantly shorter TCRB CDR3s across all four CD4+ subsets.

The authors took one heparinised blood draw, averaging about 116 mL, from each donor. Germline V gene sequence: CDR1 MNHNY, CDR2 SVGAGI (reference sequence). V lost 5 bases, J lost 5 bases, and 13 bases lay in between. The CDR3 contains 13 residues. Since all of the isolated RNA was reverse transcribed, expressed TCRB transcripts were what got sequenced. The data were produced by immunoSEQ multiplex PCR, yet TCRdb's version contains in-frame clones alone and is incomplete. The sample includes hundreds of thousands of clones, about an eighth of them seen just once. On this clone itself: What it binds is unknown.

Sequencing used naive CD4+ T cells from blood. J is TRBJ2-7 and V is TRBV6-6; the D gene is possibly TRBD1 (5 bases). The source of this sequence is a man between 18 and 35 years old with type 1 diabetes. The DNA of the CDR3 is TGTGCCAGCAGTCCGACACAAGGGGACGAGCAGTACTTC. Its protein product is CASSPTQGDEQYF.